Ten or more counts support the clone carrying this T cell receptor (beta chain). Time point defined: newly diagnosed GD, antithyroid drugs for less than 3 months. From PBMCs, RNA was extracted and then used to make the TCR library. This record belongs to a study of regulatory T cells in long-lasting Graves disease. The authors built TCR beta libraries using iRepertoire HTBI primers and Arm-PCR of CDR3 regions. MiXCR was run by TCRdb on the multiplex PCR reads, yielding one entry per CDR3 protein. The sample gives roughly 420,000 distinct CDR3 sequences, over 15% of which show up once; around 11% is in the top ten. The CDR3 has 12 residues. Germline loops: CDR1 SGHVS, CDR2 FNYEAQ. The V and J ends lost 5 bases and 2 bases respectively, with 6 bases between them. These same data were also listed under a study on T cells in Graves' hyperthyroidism and ophthalmopathy. As reported in that work: Uncontrolled infection, other autoimmune disease, pregnancy or lactation excluded patients.

The origin of this receptor is a woman in her twenties or thirties with Graves disease. This material consisted of peripheral blood mononuclear cells (PBMCs), taken at new diagnosis, from a patient treated with antithyroid drugs. This rearrangement joins TRBV7-6 to TRBJ1-2; no clear D gene. CDR3 protein: CASSPRNYGYTF. The CDR3 DNA reads as TGTGCCAGCAGCCCTCGGAACTATGGCTACACCTTC. The entire variable domain, with the rest obtained from reference TRBV7-6 and TRBJ1-2, is as follows: GAGVSQSPRYKVTKRGQDVALRCDPISGHVSLYWYRQALGQGPEFLTYFNYEAQQDKSGLPNDRFSAERPEGSISTLTIQRTEQRDSAMYRCASSPRNYGYTFGSGTRLTVV.